This TCR beta chain emerged from a study of shared clonotypes between healthy human individuals. Germline CDR1 and CDR2: SNHLY and FYNNEI. The ends were cut back, 6 bases at V and 0 bases at J, with 16 bases in the middle. This CDR3 is 16 amino acids long. The assay was immunoSEQ multiplex PCR, and TCRdb's table has in-frame clones only and misses some. Of millions of clones in the sample, 85% to 95% were seen once. Input material: naive CD4+ T cells sorted from blood. The sample's subset: CD45RA+ positively selected. The V and J genes are TRBV2 and TRBJ2-3, with a tentative D call TRBD2 (6 bases). This receptor was obtained from a man between 18 and 35 years old in good health. CDR3: CASRIKPGLSTDTQYF. CDR3 nucleotide sequence: TGTGCCAGCAGAATCAAACCGGGACTCAGCACAGATACGCAGTATTTT.